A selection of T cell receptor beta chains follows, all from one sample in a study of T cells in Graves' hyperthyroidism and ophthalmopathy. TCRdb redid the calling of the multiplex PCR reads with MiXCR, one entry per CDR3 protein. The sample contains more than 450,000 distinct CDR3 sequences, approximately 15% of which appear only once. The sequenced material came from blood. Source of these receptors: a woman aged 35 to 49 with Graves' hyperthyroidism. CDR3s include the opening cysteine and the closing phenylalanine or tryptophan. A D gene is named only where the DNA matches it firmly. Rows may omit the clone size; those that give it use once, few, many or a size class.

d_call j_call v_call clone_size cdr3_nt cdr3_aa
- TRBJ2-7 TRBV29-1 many TGCAGCGTTGCAGGGCAGGGGCAATGGGGCGAGCAGTACTTC CSVAGQGQWGEQYF
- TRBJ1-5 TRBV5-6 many TGTGCCAGCAGCTCGTCAGGGGCCCCAACGCCCCAGCATTTT CASSSSGAPTPQHF
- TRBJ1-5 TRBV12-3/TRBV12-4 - TGTGCCAGCAGTTTTACTCATTCCGGGACGGACCTACAGCCCCAGCATTTT CASSFTHSGTDLQPQHF
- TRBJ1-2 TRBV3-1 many TGTGCCAGCAGCCGGGACACCGGGGGCTATGGCTACACCTTC CASSRDTGGYGYTF
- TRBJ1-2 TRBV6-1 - TGTGCCAGCAGCACAGGGACGGCGGGCTATGGCTACACCTTC CASSTGTAGYGYTF
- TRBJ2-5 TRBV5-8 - TGTGCCAGCAGTGGTGGAGACCAAGAGACCCAGTACTTC CASSGGDQETQYF
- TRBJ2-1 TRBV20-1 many TGCAGTGCTACGTGGCAGAACTCCTACAATGAGCAGTTCTTC CSATWQNSYNEQFF
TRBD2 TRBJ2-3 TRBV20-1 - TGCAGTGCTGGGACTAGCGGAAGCACAGATACGCAGTATTTT CSAGTSGSTDTQYF
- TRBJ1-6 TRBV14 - TGTGCCAGCAGCCCCCAACCGAATTCACCCCTCCACTTT CASSPQPNSPLHF
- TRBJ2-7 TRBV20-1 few TGCAGTGCTACCCCTCTCTCAAACTACGAGCAGTACTTC CSATPLSNYEQYF
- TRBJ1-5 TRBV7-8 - TGTGCCAGCAGCGAGTTACAGGGATACAGGCAGCCCCAGCATTTT CASSELQGYRQPQHF
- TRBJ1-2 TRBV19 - TGTGCCAGTAACGACAGAAACTATGGCTACACCTTC CASNDRNYGYTF
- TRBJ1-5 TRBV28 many TGTGCCAGCACCCAGGACAGCCAAGGTCAGCCCCAGCATTTT CASTQDSQGQPQHF
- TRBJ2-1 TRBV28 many TGTGCCAGCAGTTTGAGGGACTTTACCTACAATGAGCAGTTCTTC CASSLRDFTYNEQFF
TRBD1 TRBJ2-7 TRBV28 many TGTGCCAGCAGTTCCCCAGGGGGAAGCCCCTACGAGCAGTACTTC CASSSPGGSPYEQYF
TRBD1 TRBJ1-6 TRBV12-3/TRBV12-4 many TGTGCCAGCAGAAAAATGACAGGGATGGATTCACCCCTCCACTTT CASRKMTGMDSPLHF
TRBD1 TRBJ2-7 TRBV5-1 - TGCGCCAGCAACGAGCAACCGGGACAGGGGTCCTACGAGCAGTACTTC CASNEQPGQGSYEQYF
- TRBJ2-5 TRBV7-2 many TGTGCCAGCAGCTTCGCCGGCACCCTTTACCAAGAGACCCAGTACTTC CASSFAGTLYQETQYF
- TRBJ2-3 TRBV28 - TGTGCCAGCAGGGGGCCTAATAGCGATACGCAGTATTTT CASRGPNSDTQYF
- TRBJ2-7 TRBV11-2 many TGTGCCAGCAGCTTAGCCCTCTTTGAGGGGTCCGAGCAGTACTTC CASSLALFEGSEQYF
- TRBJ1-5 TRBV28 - TGTGCCAGCAGTTTGGGCAGCCGGACCAAACAGCCCCAGCATTTT CASSLGSRTKQPQHF
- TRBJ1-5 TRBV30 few TGTGCCTGGAGTGTACAAGAGGGGCAAAATCAGCCCCAGCATTTT CAWSVQEGQNQPQHF
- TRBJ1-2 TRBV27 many TGTGCCAGCAGTCCCGGGACAAGTGGATTTGGCTACACCTTC CASSPGTSGFGYTF
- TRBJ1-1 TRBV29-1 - TGCAGCGTGGAGACTACTCACACTGAAGCTTTCTTT CSVETTHTEAFF
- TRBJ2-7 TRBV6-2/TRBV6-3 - TGTGGCAGTTTTTCTTGGGCCCCCTACGAGCAGTACTTC CGSFSWAPYEQYF
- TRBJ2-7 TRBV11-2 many TGTGCCAGCAGCCTGAGGCCCCAACAGAACTACGAGCAGTACTTC CASSLRPQQNYEQYF
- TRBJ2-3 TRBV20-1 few TGCAGTGCTGGAGAGAATACGCAGTATTTT CSAGENTQYF
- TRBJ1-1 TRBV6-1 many TGTGCCAGCAGTGTGGGGGTTACTGAAGCTTTCTTT CASSVGVTEAFF
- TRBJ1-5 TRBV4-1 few TGCGCCAGCAGCCGGGGTGCCAATCAGCCCCAGCATTTT CASSRGANQPQHF
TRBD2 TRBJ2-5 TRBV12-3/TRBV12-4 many TGTGCCAGCAGTCCGGGACTAGCGGGAGGTCAAGAGACCCAGTACTTC CASSPGLAGGQETQYF
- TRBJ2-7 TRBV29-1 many TGCAGCGTTGAAGTTGTTTTGAGGCAAAGGTACGCCTACGAGCAGTACTTC CSVEVVLRQRYAYEQYF
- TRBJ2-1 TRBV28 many TGTGCCAGCAGTTTATTCGGAGCGCGGGTTGAGCAGTTCTTC CASSLFGARVEQFF
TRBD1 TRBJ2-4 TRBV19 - TGTGCCAGTAGTATAGACGCACAACAGGGGGCTGCAAACATTCAGTACTTC CASSIDAQQGAANIQYF
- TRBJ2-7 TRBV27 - TGTGCCAGCCCTCCAAGGAGTGTCAGCGAGCAGTACTTC CASPPRSVSEQYF
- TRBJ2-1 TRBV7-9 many TGTGCCAGCAGCTTAGACGTGGGAACTGAGCAGTTCTTC CASSLDVGTEQFF
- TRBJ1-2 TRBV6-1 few TGTGCCAGTTCAACTAACGATGGGAGCTATGGCTACACCTTC CASSTNDGSYGYTF
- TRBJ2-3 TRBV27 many TGTGCCAGCAGTTTCACAGGGAGGATCGGAGATACGCAGTATTTT CASSFTGRIGDTQYF
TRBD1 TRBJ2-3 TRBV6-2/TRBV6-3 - TGTGCCAGCAGCCACCGGGACAGGGGCACAGATACGCAGTATTTT CASSHRDRGTDTQYF
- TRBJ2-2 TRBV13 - TGTGCCAGCAGCCCTCAATTGAACACCGGGGAGCCGTTTTTT CASSPQLNTGEPFF
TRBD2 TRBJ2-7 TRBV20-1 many TGCAGTGCTAGAGAGAGTACGGGACTAGACTACGAGCAGTACTTC CSARESTGLDYEQYF
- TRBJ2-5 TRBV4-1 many TGCGCCAGCAGCCAAAGGACGCAGTACCAAGAGACCCAGTACTTC CASSQRTQYQETQYF
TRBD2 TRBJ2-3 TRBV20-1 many TGCAGTGCTACAACGAGGACTAGCGGGACAGATACGCAGTATTTT CSATTRTSGTDTQYF